The TCR beta chain described here comes from a study of shared clonotypes between healthy human individuals. The study, taken as a whole, reports: Larger estimated richness was generally recorded for naive subsets relative to memory subsets.

There are 15 residues in the CDR3. Germline values: CDR1 LGHNT, CDR2 FRNRAP. With 2 bases removed from V and 8 bases from J, the gap between germline ends came to 18 bases. Naive CD8 cells lacked CD45RO, underwent positive selection for CCR7 and left out terminally differentiated effector memory CD45RA+ cells. Profiling relied on immunoSEQ multiplex PCR, and the TCRdb table lists in-frame clones only, not all of them. The repertoire holds roughly 2.1 million clones, about 92% seen once, with 1.5% to 2% in the top ten. In regard to this clone: Its antigen is still unknown.

Sequencing used naive CD8+ T cells from PBMCs. V and J are TRBV12-5 and TRBJ1-2; a possible D gene is TRBD1 (6 bases). The TCR originated in a man aged 18-30 years in good health. Some clones in this sample may be carry-over from other donors' samples. The CDR3 is CASGLFPADRIGYTF. The CDR3, as DNA: TGTGCTAGTGGTTTGTTCCCAGCCGACAGGATCGGCTACACCTTC.